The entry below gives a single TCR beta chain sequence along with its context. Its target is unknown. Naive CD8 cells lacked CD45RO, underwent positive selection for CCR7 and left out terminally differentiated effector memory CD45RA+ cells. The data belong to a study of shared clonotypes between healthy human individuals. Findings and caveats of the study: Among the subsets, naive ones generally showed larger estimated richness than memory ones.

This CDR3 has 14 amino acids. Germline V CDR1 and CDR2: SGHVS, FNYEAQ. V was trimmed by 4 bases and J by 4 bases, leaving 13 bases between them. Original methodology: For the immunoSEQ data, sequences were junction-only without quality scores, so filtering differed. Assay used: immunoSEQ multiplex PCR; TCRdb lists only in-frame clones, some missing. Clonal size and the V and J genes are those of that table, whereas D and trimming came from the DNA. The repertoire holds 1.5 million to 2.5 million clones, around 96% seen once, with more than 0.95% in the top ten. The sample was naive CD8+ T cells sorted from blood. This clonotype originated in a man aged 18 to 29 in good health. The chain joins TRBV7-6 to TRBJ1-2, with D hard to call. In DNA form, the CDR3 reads TGTGCCAGCAGCTCCCCGGACTTAGGCTATGGCTACACCTTC. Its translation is CASSSPDLGYGYTF. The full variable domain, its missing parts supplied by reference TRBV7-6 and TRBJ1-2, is GAGVSQSPRYKVTKRGQDVALRCDPISGHVSLYWYRQALGQGPEFLTYFNYEAQQDKSGLPNDRFSAERPEGSISTLTIQRTEQRDSAMYRCASSSPDLGYGYTFGSGTRLTVV.